The 31 T cell receptor beta chains given below trace back to one sample, sequenced in a study of shared clonotypes between healthy human individuals. The repertoire was sequenced with immunoSEQ multiplex PCR; TCRdb's copy has only in-frame clones and lacks some. This table has 2 million to 2.5 million clones, 85% to 95% appearing once. Naivety among CD8 cells was defined by CD45RO negativity and positive CCR7 selection, thereby excluding terminally differentiated effector memory CD45RA+ cells. Sequencing input: naive CD8+ T cells sorted from blood. The receptors come from a man in his late teens or twenties in good health.

The DNA of the CDR3 is TGTGCCAGCAGTGAAGCCTGGGATTCAGAGACCCAGTACTTC. Its protein is CASSEAWDSETQYF. The J gene is TRBJ2-5, the V gene TRBV2; unclear D gene. This CDR3 comprises 14 residues. V was cut by 0 bases and J by 4 bases, with 9 bases left in between. Germline V CDR1 and CDR2: SNHLY, FYNNEI.

This chain joins TRBV5-6 and TRBJ2-7; TRBD2 agrees at 8 bases. The CDR3 length is 14 residues. Per the germline V gene, CDR1 is SGHDT and CDR2 is YYEEEE. V gave up 4 bases and J gave up 2 bases; unmatched junction bases: 5. The CDR3 reads CASSNSGITYEQYF. Written as DNA, the CDR3 is TGTGCCAGCAGCAATAGCGGGATAACCTACGAGCAGTACTTC.

CDR3 amino acids: CASRQMGSNQPQHF. Here the CDR3 DNA reads TGTGCCAGCAGGCAGATGGGGAGCAATCAGCCCCAGCATTTT. The chain uses TRBV5-4 and TRBJ1-5; D is uncertain. The length of the CDR3 is 14 residues. Germline CDR1 is SGHNT and CDR2 is YYREEE (reference sequence). V was shortened by 5 bases and J by 1 base, with 10 bases between the two germline ends.

The chain employs TRBV27 and TRBJ2-1; possibly TRBD1 or TRBD2 for D (5 bases each). Trimming stripped 6 bases from V and 0 bases from J, with 18 bases between. The CDR3 loop spans 17 amino acids. CDR1 and CDR2 from the germline V gene are MNHEY and SMNVEV (reference sequence). The CDR3 DNA is TGTGCCAGCAGCCTAGGGGTTGAGGGGCCCTCCTACAATGAGCAGTTCTTC. This encodes CASSLGVEGPSYNEQFF.

The chain combines TRBV4-2 with TRBJ2-7; D not certain. The V gene's germline CDR1 is LGHNA and CDR2 YNFKEQ. The CDR3 totals 13 residues. V gave up 1 base and J gave up 0 bases, with 4 bases separating them. In DNA, the CDR3 is TGTGCCAGCAGCCAAGGACTCTCCTACGAGCAGTACTTC. Residues: CASSQGLSYEQYF.

The rearrangement links TRBV9 to TRBJ2-6; D not certain. With 7 bases removed from V and 8 bases from J, the gap between germline ends came to 13 bases. The CDR3 loop spans 13 amino acids. CDR1 is SGDLS and CDR2 is YYNGEE in the germline V gene. CDR3 nucleotide sequence: TGTGCCAGCGGGGATAGTCGGACCAACGTCCTGACTTTC. Translated: CASGDSRTNVLTF.

This sequence joins TRBV6-4 and TRBJ1-1; 8 bases fit TRBD1. Germline V gene lookup returns CDR1 MRHNA and CDR2 SNTAGT. Germline trimming cut 3 bases from V and 3 bases from J; bases unmatched to any gene: 18. The CDR3 length is 19 residues. CDR3 protein: CASSEWEGGQACADTEAFF. CDR3 DNA sequence: TGTGCCAGCAGTGAGTGGGAGGGGGGACAGGCCTGTGCGGACACTGAAGCTTTCTTT.

J is TRBJ1-1 and V is TRBV6-4, with D unclear. Trimming took 2 bases from V and 0 from J, leaving 4 bases between them. This CDR3 spans 13 amino acids. Germline V gene sequence: CDR1 MRHNA, CDR2 SNTAGT. CDR3 residues: CASSDSMNTEAFF. As DNA, the CDR3 is TGTGCCAGCAGTGACAGCATGAACACTGAAGCTTTCTTT.

J is TRBJ2-2 and V is TRBV7-9, with D uncertain. V lost 0 bases and J lost 8, with 7 bases in between. Germline CDR1 SEHNR, CDR2 FQNEAQ (reference sequence). The CDR3 extends over 13 amino acids. The CDR3 is CASSLAISGELFF. CDR3 nucleotide sequence: TGTGCCAGCAGCTTAGCTATCTCGGGGGAGCTGTTTTTT.

V gene TRBV30 combines with J gene TRBJ2-1; D might be TRBD2 (6 bases). With 4 bases removed from V and 8 bases from J, the gap between germline ends came to 24 bases. Germline values: CDR1 GTSNPN, CDR2 SVGIG (reference sequence). CDR3 length: 16 amino acids. The CDR3 loop reads CAWTYTGRNIFDEQFF. CDR3 DNA: TGTGCCTGGACATACACGGGGAGGAATATATTTGATGAGCAGTTCTTC.

A note on this clone: Other DNA variants within this sample encode the same CDR3. V is TRBV4-2 and J is TRBJ2-3; D unclear. Germline loops: CDR1 LGHNA, CDR2 YNFKEQ. The CDR3 totals 14 residues. V was shortened by 0 bases and J by 1 base, with 5 bases between the two germline ends. The CDR3 loop is CASSQEWGTDTQYF. The DNA for the CDR3 is TGTGCCAGCAGCCAAGAGTGGGGCACAGATACGCAGTATTTT.

The chain links TRBV7-6 to TRBJ2-3; TRBD2 matches 10 bases. Germline V CDR1 and CDR2: SGHVS, FNYEAQ. The J segment lost 5 bases and the V segment lost 5 bases, leaving 10 bases of the junction unmatched. The CDR3 extends over 16 amino acids. CDR3 loop: CASSPEREGREDTQYF. The CDR3 DNA reads TGTGCCAGCAGCCCCGAGCGGGAGGGCCGGGAAGATACGCAGTATTTT. Drawing the rest from reference TRBV7-6 and TRBJ2-3, the complete variable domain is GAGVSQSPRYKVTKRGQDVALRCDPISGHVSLYWYRQALGQGPEFLTYFNYEAQQDKSGLPNDRFSAERPEGSISTLTIQRTEQRDSAMYRCASSPEREGREDTQYFGPGTRLTVL.

This clone was recorded only once. CDR3 loop: CASSKNRGDSNQPQHF. The CDR3, as DNA: TGTGCCAGTAGTAAGAACAGGGGAGATAGCAATCAGCCCCAGCATTTT. This chain connects TRBV19 to TRBJ1-5, with TRBD1 matching over 7 bases. J lost 0 bases, V lost 4 bases, and 6 bases had no gene match. Germline CDR1 and CDR2: LNHDA and SQIVND (reference sequence). The length of the CDR3 is 16 residues.

A word on this clone: Other DNA sequences in this sample translate to the same CDR3. The gene calls are TRBV5-6 and TRBJ1-1; no reliable D call. The CDR3 is made up of 12 amino acids. Trimming left V 2 bases short and J 2 bases short, with 4 bases between. The germline V gene has CDR1 SGHDT and CDR2 YYEEEE. CDR3 nucleotide sequence: TGTGCCAGCAGCTTTAGTAACACTGAAGCTTTCTTT. It encodes CASSFSNTEAFF.

This clone is a singleton in its sample. V usage is TRBV19 and J usage is TRBJ2-7, with D uncertain. This CDR3 has 13 amino acids. V was cut by 10 bases and J by 6 bases, with 19 bases left in between. Germline lookup yields CDR1 LNHDA and CDR2 SQIVND (reference sequence). CDR3 residues: CATTRTPDAEQYF. CDR3 nucleotides: TGTGCCACGACCAGGACGCCCGATGCCGAGCAGTACTTC.

The gene calls are TRBV7-9 and TRBJ2-7; perhaps TRBD2 as D (5 bases). V lost 5 bases and J 0 bases, leaving 14 bases between the germline ends. Germline CDR1 is SEHNR and CDR2 is FQNEAQ (reference sequence). The CDR3 runs 15 residues. In nucleotides, the CDR3 is TGTGCCAGCAGCCCTTGGACTGGAAGCTCCTACGAGCAGTACTTC. Protein sequence: CASSPWTGSSYEQYF.

This clone has a single count. The CDR3, as DNA: TGCGCCAGCAGCCCGCCGGGGGCGACCGGGGAGCTGTTTTTT. It translates to CASSPPGATGELFF. This chain joins TRBV5-1 and TRBJ2-2; D possibly matches TRBD1 or TRBD2 (6 bases each). Trimming shortened V by 4 bases and J by 5 bases, and 12 bases separated the two germline ends. Germline CDR1 reads SGHRS; CDR2 reads YFSETQ. The CDR3 is 14 residues long. The whole variable domain, remainder taken from reference TRBV5-1 and TRBJ2-2, is KAGVTQTPRYLIKTRGQQVTLSCSPISGHRSVSWYQQTPGQGLQFLFEYFSETQRNKGNFPGRFSGRQFSNSRSEMNVSTLELGDSALYLCASSPPGATGELFFGEGSRLTVL.

This clone was detected once. The chain uses TRBV28 and TRBJ2-2; a weak D match, TRBD1 (5 bases). Deletions cut 4 bases from V and 5 bases from J, with 11 bases between. CDR1 MDHEN and CDR2 SYDVKM come from the germline V gene. The CDR3 runs 14 residues. CDR3 amino acids: CASSWAGWTGELFF. For the CDR3, the DNA is TGTGCCAGCAGTTGGGCAGGGTGGACCGGGGAGCTGTTTTTT.

The chain couples TRBV6-5 to TRBJ2-1, with TRBD2 matching 12 bases. The CDR3 has 14 amino acids. V lost 7 bases, J lost 9 bases, and 7 bases stayed unmatched. Germline V gene sequence: CDR1 MNHEY, CDR2 SVGAGI. The CDR3 bases are TGTGCCAGCACCCTAGCGGGGGGGCCGGGTGAGCAGTTCTTC. It codes for CASTLAGGPGEQFF.

The J gene is TRBJ1-6, the V gene TRBV30; 10 bases agree with TRBD1. The CDR3 contains 15 residues. V was clipped by 5 bases and J by 5 bases; unmatched bases: 6. Germline loops: CDR1 GTSNPN, CDR2 SVGIG (reference sequence). In nucleotides, the CDR3 is TGTGCCTGGGGGACCGGGACAGGGGATAATTCACCCCTCCACTTT. Its translation: CAWGTGTGDNSPLHF. Full variable domain (rest looked up from reference TRBV30 and TRBJ1-6): SQTIHQWPATLVQPVGSPLSLECTVEGTSNPNLYWYRQAAGRGLQLLFYSVGIGQISSEVPQNLSASRPQDRQFILSSKKLLLSDSGFYLCAWGTGTGDNSPLHFGNGTRLTVT.

Here the CDR3 DNA reads TGTGCCTGGGGCCTAATGACAGGGTACGAGCAGTACTTC. Translated, it gives CAWGLMTGYEQYF. The chain is built from TRBV30 and TRBJ2-7, with 7 bases that match TRBD1. CDR1 is GTSNPN and CDR2 is SVGIG in the germline V gene (reference sequence). CDR3 length equals 13 residues. The J segment lost 4 bases and the V segment lost 5 bases, leaving 8 bases of the junction unmatched.

This chain connects TRBV6-5 to TRBJ2-7; perhaps TRBD2 as D (6 bases). The CDR3 has 14 amino acids. V was cut by 7 bases and J by 2 bases, with 15 bases left in between. Germline loops: CDR1 MNHEY, CDR2 SVGAGI. Here the CDR3 DNA reads TGTGCCAGCATAGGAGGGACGGAGGCCTACGAGCAGTACTTC. This encodes CASIGGTEAYEQYF.

The genes are TRBV6-6 and TRBJ2-7; maybe TRBD2 (5 bases). Trimming stripped 4 bases from V and 3 bases from J, with 16 bases between. Germline-derived CDR1 and CDR2 are MNHNY and SVGAGI (reference sequence). The CDR3 contains 15 residues. The DNA for the CDR3 is TGTGCCAGCAGTTTGCTAGTGGGAGACGACTACGAGCAGTACTTC. Protein sequence: CASSLLVGDDYEQYF.

The chain joins TRBV6-5 to TRBJ2-3; TRBD2 might be the D (6 bases). The germline CDR1 and CDR2 sequences are MNHEY and SVGAGI. CDR3 size: 15 residues. With 3 bases removed from V and 4 bases from J, the gap between germline ends came to 14 bases. The CDR3 reads CASSYFTGDADTQYF. CDR3 DNA: TGTGCCAGCAGTTATTTTACGGGGGATGCAGATACGCAGTATTTT.

The chain carries TRBV5-1 and TRBJ1-1; 9 bases fit TRBD1. Germline values: CDR1 SGHRS, CDR2 YFSETQ. Unmatched junction bases numbered 10, after V lost 5 bases and J lost 8 bases. The CDR3 consists of 14 residues. CDR3 nucleotide sequence: TGCGCCAGCAGTATGGGACAGGGAAAGACAGAAGCTTTCTTT. Its protein product is CASSMGQGKTEAFF.

A note on this clone: The identical CDR3 is also encoded by other nucleotide sequences in the sample. This sequence joins TRBV5-4 and TRBJ1-2; D is uncertain. This CDR3 region has 13 residues. CDR1 is SGHNT, CDR2 YYREEE, per germline (reference sequence). V was cut by 0 bases and J by 7 bases, with 10 bases left in between. This chain's CDR3 is CASSLGGAGGYTF. Here the CDR3 DNA reads TGTGCCAGCAGCTTGGGGGGAGCGGGTGGCTACACCTTC.

The rearrangement uses TRBV19 and TRBJ1-1; D might be TRBD1 (6 bases). Per the germline V gene, CDR1 is LNHDA and CDR2 is SQIVND (reference sequence). The ends were cut back, 8 bases at V and 1 base at J, with 14 bases in the middle. The CDR3 totals 14 residues. CDR3 nucleotide sequence: TGTGCCAGTCAGAAAGGGGGTGCGAACACTGAAGCTTTCTTT. This translates into CASQKGGANTEAFF.

This rearrangement joins TRBV5-6 to TRBJ1-1, with D maybe TRBD1 (5 bases). V lost 2 bases and J lost 6, with 14 bases in between. The CDR3 is 14 residues long. Germline V gene data show CDR1 as SGHDT and CDR2 as YYEEEE. The CDR3 DNA reads as TGTGCCAGCAGCTTTGGGGCGCTCTGGGCTGAAGCTTTCTTT. Translation gives CASSFGALWAEAFF.

In its sample, this clone was seen a few times. The sample has other DNA sequences that encode this CDR3 too. The rearrangement uses TRBV5-1 and TRBJ1-6; D is uncertain. With 0 bases removed from V and 10 bases from J, the gap between germline ends came to 8 bases. Looked up from germline, CDR1 is SGHRS and CDR2 is YFSETQ. The CDR3 spans 13 residues. The CDR3 reads CASSLAGSSPLHF. The CDR3 DNA is TGCGCCAGCAGCTTGGCCGGTTCATCACCCCTCCACTTT.

The V and J genes are TRBV5-3 and TRBJ1-3; D uncertain. TRBV5-3 is an ORF; its function is uncertain. The length of the CDR3 is 15 residues. The V gene lost 0 bases and the J gene lost 0 bases, with 7 bases spanning the gap. This CDR3 reads CARSLGHLSGNTIYF. CDR3 sequence (DNA): TGTGCCAGAAGCTTGGGTCACCTCTCTGGAAACACCATATATTTT.

On this clone itself: This could be a read error, since a much larger clone is one nucleotide away. The V gene is TRBV10-1, the J gene TRBJ2-3; 15 positions agree with TRBD2. Germline lookup yields CDR1 WNHNN and CDR2 SYGVQD (reference sequence). V was clipped by 2 bases and J by 8 bases; unmatched bases: 2. This CDR3 comprises 15 residues. This chain's CDR3 is CASSEEGLAGGTQYF. The CDR3 bases are TGCGCCAGCAGTGAGGAGGGACTAGCGGGAGGTACGCAGTATTTT.